The 30 T cell receptor beta chains reported below all come from one sample, sequenced in a study of cytomegalovirus exposure and HLA in healthy donors. Amplification used 60 Vbeta primers and 13 Jbeta primers. Only in-frame clones appear in the TCRdb table, and some are missing; sequencing was by immunoSEQ multiplex PCR. This sample has 100,000 to 150,000 clones; around 79% occur once, and the top ten carry less than 4.5%. Sequencing input: PBMCs. These TCRs come from a woman in her 40s in good health and CMV-seronegative.

The chain combines TRBV29-1 with TRBJ2-3, with 8 positions matching TRBD1. The CDR3 loop spans 11 amino acids. Per germline, CDR1 SQVTM and CDR2 ANQGSEA. The CDR3 bases are TGCGCTGTGGGACAGGCAGATACGCAGTATTTT. Protein product: CAVGQADTQYF.

This rearrangement joins TRBV9 to TRBJ1-4, with unresolved D. The CDR3 totals 15 residues. Trimming cost V 4 bases and J 0 bases, with 10 bases left between them. The germline CDR1 and CDR2 sequences are SGDLS and YYNGEE. The CDR3 DNA reads TGTGCCAGCAGCCCCTCCGGGACAACTAATGAAAAACTGTTTTTT. Its translation is CASSPSGTTNEKLFF. The variable domain in full, with the rest retrieved from reference TRBV9 and TRBJ1-4, is DSGVTQTPKHLITATGQRVTLRCSPRSGDLSVYWYQQSLDQGLQFLIQYYNGEERAKGNILERFSAQQFPDLHSELNLSSLELGDSALYFCASSPSGTTNEKLFFGSGTQLSVL.

Only a few counts were recorded for this clone. V usage is TRBV29-1 and J usage is TRBJ1-2; 7 bases are shared with TRBD1. The CDR3 spans 14 residues. V lost 6 bases, J lost 2 bases, and 9 bases stayed unmatched. Germline assignment: CDR1 SQVTM and CDR2 ANQGSEA. The CDR3 here is CSVTRDSSNYGYTF. CDR3 DNA sequence: TGCAGCGTGACACGGGACAGCTCCAACTATGGCTACACCTTC. The full variable domain, rest sourced from reference TRBV29-1 and TRBJ1-2, is SAVISQKPSRDICQRGTSLTIQCQVDSQVTMMFWYRQQPGQSLTLIATANQGSEATYESGFVIDKFPISRPNLTFSTLTVSNMSPEDSSIYLCSVTRDSSNYGYTFGSGTRLTVV.

This chain links TRBV6-5 with TRBJ2-2; possibly TRBD2 for D (6 bases). Trimming removed 8 bases from V and 5 bases from J, with 9 bases in between. From germline, CDR1 is MNHEY and CDR2 SVGAGI. The CDR3 is 12 residues long. The CDR3 DNA reads as TGTGCCAGCCAGGAGGGGACCGGGGAGCTGTTTTTT. This gives the protein CASQEGTGELFF.

The chain carries TRBV4-2 and TRBJ1-2; 7 bases are a match to TRBD1. The CDR3 is 13 residues long. Per germline, CDR1 LGHNA and CDR2 YNFKEQ. V was clipped by 5 bases and J by 2 bases; unmatched bases: 2. The CDR3 protein is CASSSQGNYGYTF. The CDR3 nucleotides read TGTGCCAGCAGCTCACAGGGGAACTATGGCTACACCTTC.

This rearrangement joins TRBV6-5 to TRBJ1-2, with D maybe TRBD1 (6 bases). The V gene's germline CDR1 is MNHEY and CDR2 SVGAGI. Trimming shortened V by 6 bases and J by 8 bases, and 10 bases separated the two germline ends. This CDR3 comprises 11 residues. CDR3 nucleotide sequence: TGTGCCAGCAGGCATGGGGGCGGCTACACCTTC. Residues: CASRHGGGYTF.

The chain joins TRBV2 to TRBJ2-3; a possible D gene is TRBD2 (5 bases). This CDR3 spans 14 amino acids. V was clipped by 8 bases and J by 0 bases, with 12 bases between them. Germline assignment: CDR1 SNHLY and CDR2 FYNNEI. Here the CDR3 reads CASPSLFSTDTQYF. CDR3 DNA: TGTGCCAGCCCTAGCCTATTTAGCACAGATACGCAGTATTTT.

The V call is TRBV13, the J call TRBJ2-2; D gene uncertain. CDR1 and CDR2 from the germline V gene are PRHDT and FYEKMQ (reference sequence). Deletions cut 1 base from V and 1 base from J, with 4 bases between. The CDR3 is 14 residues long. DNA of the CDR3: TGTGCCAGCAGCTTAGCGGTGAACACCGGGGAGCTGTTTTTT. It codes for CASSLAVNTGELFF.

This chain connects TRBV30 to TRBJ2-7; tentatively, D is TRBD1 (5 bases). The CDR3 has 13 residues. Per germline, CDR1 GTSNPN and CDR2 SVGIG (reference sequence). V was trimmed by 2 bases and J by 3 bases, leaving 11 bases between them. CDR3 sequence: CAWSRTISYEQYF. In DNA form, the CDR3 reads TGTGCCTGGAGTCGGACAATTAGCTACGAGCAGTACTTC.

In the case of this clone: The same CDR3 arises from other DNA sequences in this sample as well. The J gene is TRBJ2-7, the V gene TRBV5-1; 10 bases agree with TRBD1. The CDR3 sequence is 14 residues long. J gave up 4 bases and V 0 bases, and 1 base lay outside the gene matches. Germline V lookup: CDR1 SGHRS, CDR2 YFSETQ. Written as DNA, the CDR3 is TGCGCCAGCAGCTTGGGGACAGGGGGGTACGAGCAGTACTTC. It codes for CASSLGTGGYEQYF.

This clone was observed a handful of times. The junction and the germline gene differ at one end; a read error may be behind it. The V and J genes are TRBV29-1 and TRBJ2-3, with D possibly being TRBD1 (5 bases). The CDR3 extends over 12 amino acids. The germline gives CDR1 SQVTM, CDR2 ANQGSEA. CDR3 protein: CSVEDSSDTQYF. The CDR3, as DNA: TGCAGCGTCGAAGACAGTTCAGATACGCAGTATTTT.

A remark on this clone: At one of its ends the junction is not consistent with the germline gene, which may arise from a read error. Additional DNA sequences in this sample encode the identical CDR3. The J gene is TRBJ2-5, the V gene TRBV7-9, with 9 bases aligning to TRBD2. The CDR3 totals 13 residues. CDR1 is SEHNR and CDR2 is FQNEAQ in the germline V gene (reference sequence). CDR3 residues: CSSSLAGEETQYF. DNA of the CDR3: TGTTCCAGCAGCTTAGCGGGAGAAGAGACCCAGTACTTC. Full variable domain (remainder filled in from reference TRBV7-9 and TRBJ2-5): DTGVSQNPRHKITKRGQNVTFRCDPISEHNRLYWYRQTLGQGPEFLTYFQNEAQLEKSRLLSDRFSAERPKGSFSTLEIQRTEQGDSAMYLCSSSLAGEETQYFGPGTRLLVL.

This clone was observed a few times. The sample has other DNA sequences that encode this CDR3 too. The V call is TRBV4-2, the J call TRBJ2-7; TRBD2 aligns across 8 bases. V lost 0 bases, J lost 0 bases, and 7 bases stayed unmatched. The CDR3 consists of 17 residues. In germline, CDR1 is LGHNA, CDR2 YNFKEQ. The CDR3 sequence is CASSQDYGGASSYEQYF. CDR3 sequence (DNA): TGTGCCAGCAGCCAAGATTACGGGGGGGCCTCCTCCTACGAGCAGTACTTC.

The chain carries TRBV18 and TRBJ2-3; 9 nucleotides line up with TRBD2. Germline trimming cut 3 bases from V and 5 bases from J; bases unmatched to any gene: 9. Germline loops: CDR1 KGHSH, CDR2 LQKENI. The CDR3 covers 16 residues. The CDR3 loop reads CASSPGLAGALDTQYF. For the CDR3, the DNA is TGTGCCAGCTCACCTGGATTAGCGGGAGCGCTAGATACGCAGTATTTT.

This chain uses TRBV7-2 with TRBJ2-5; TRBD2 matches at 11 bases. Germline assignment: CDR1 SGHTA and CDR2 FQGNSA. With 1 base clipped from V and 4 bases from J, the junction kept 8 bases outside the gene matches. This CDR3 contains 17 residues. The chain's CDR3 is CASSLVGGSGGAETQYF. CDR3 DNA sequence: TGTGCCAGCAGCTTAGTGGGGGGTAGCGGGGGGGCAGAGACCCAGTACTTC.

The chain has TRBV28 and TRBJ2-7; TRBD1 matches at 8 bases. This CDR3 spans 16 amino acids. Germline loops: CDR1 MDHEN, CDR2 SYDVKM. V dropped 3 bases and J dropped 3; count of bases not matched to a gene: 10. The CDR3 protein is CASSFNKWGQDYEQYF. CDR3 coding DNA: TGTGCCAGCAGTTTCAATAAGTGGGGACAGGACTACGAGCAGTACTTC.

The V and J genes are TRBV5-8 and TRBJ2-3, with TRBD2 matching over 10 bases. Germline trimming cut 9 bases from V and 7 bases from J; bases unmatched to any gene: 11. The CDR3 is made up of 14 amino acids. The germline V gene encodes CDR1 SGHTS and CDR2 YDEGEE. CDR3 DNA sequence: TGTGCCACCGAGAATGCTAGCGGGGGCAATACGCAGTATTTT. Protein: CATENASGGNTQYF.

This chain connects TRBV2 to TRBJ2-1, with 12 bases that match TRBD2. This CDR3 has 14 amino acids. Per germline, CDR1 SNHLY and CDR2 FYNNEI. V trimming: 6 bases; J trimming: 6 bases; junction bases outside the gene matches: 3. The CDR3: CASREGLAGNEQFF. The DNA of the CDR3 is TGTGCCAGCAGGGAGGGACTAGCGGGCAATGAGCAGTTCTTC.

This clone has just a few counts. The chain combines TRBV11-1 with TRBJ2-3, with 11 bases that match TRBD2. Trimming cost V 7 bases and J 0 bases; bases outside gene matches: 6. Germline loops: CDR1 SGHAT, CDR2 FQDESV (reference sequence). The CDR3 is 16 amino acids. CDR3 region: CASTFLAGGSTDTQYF. The DNA for the CDR3 is TGTGCCAGCACTTTTCTAGCGGGGGGTAGCACAGATACGCAGTATTTT.

A note on this clone: The conserved phenylalanine or tryptophan normally closing the CDR3 is absent here, so this likely arose from a read error. No DNA is shown, since the ends of the CDR3 on it are uncertain; the CDR3 is the one TCRdb lists. This rearrangement joins TRBV5-8 to TRBJ2-7; the DNA was not compared with TRBD2, the D call given in the table. Germline V gene data show CDR1 as SGHTS and CDR2 as YDEGEE. Inclusive of both ends, the CDR3 amounts to 11 amino acids. The CDR3 region is CASSLLVARFL.

The chain uses TRBV7-3 and TRBJ2-2; 7 bases match TRBD2. After removal of 0 bases from V and 4 bases from J, the junction contained 5 bases not matched to a gene. Germline V CDR1 and CDR2: SGHTA, FQGTGA. The CDR3 has 16 residues. The chain's CDR3 is CASSLTGGLPTGELFF. The DNA of the CDR3 is TGTGCCAGCAGCTTAACGGGGGGACTACCCACCGGGGAGCTGTTTTTT. Based on the CDR3 plus reference TRBV7-3 and TRBJ2-2, the full variable domain is GAGVSQTPSNKVTEKGKYVELRCDPISGHTALYWYRQSLGQGPEFLIYFQGTGAADDSGLPNDRFFAVRPEGSVSTLKIQRTERGDSAVYLCASSLTGGLPTGELFFGEGSRLTVL.

This clone was observed a handful of times. A junction boundary mismatches the germline segment, possibly from a read error. The chain employs TRBV7-2 and TRBJ2-7, with 8 bases fitting TRBD1. This CDR3 has 15 amino acids. Germline CDR1 reads SGHTA; CDR2 reads FQGNSA. The CDR3 here is CASSLGQGGTYEQYF. The CDR3 DNA reads TGCGCCAGCAGCCTCGGACAGGGCGGAACCTACGAGCAGTACTTC.

V usage is TRBV4-3 and J usage is TRBJ2-7; 9 bases agree with TRBD1. Unmatched junction bases numbered 8, after V lost 4 bases and J lost 4 bases. There are 15 residues in the CDR3. Germline lookup yields CDR1 LGHNA and CDR2 YSLEER. The CDR3 loop reads CASSLAGDRGYEQYF. The CDR3 DNA follows: TGCGCCAGCAGCCTGGCAGGCGACAGGGGGTACGAGCAGTACTTC.

This chain links TRBV11-2 with TRBJ2-3, with TRBD1 matching 8 bases. The trim removed 6 bases at V and 5 bases at J, leaving 7 bases unmatched. The CDR3 consists of 14 residues. Germline lookup yields CDR1 SGHAT and CDR2 FQNNGV. This CDR3 is CASRPPDRGDTQYF. DNA for the CDR3: TGTGCCAGCAGGCCCCCCGACAGGGGAGATACGCAGTATTTT.

The chain links TRBV5-6 to TRBJ2-3; 10 bases are shared with TRBD2. The CDR3 length is 15 residues. V lost 4 bases, J lost 2 bases, and 4 bases stayed unmatched. Germline values: CDR1 SGHDT, CDR2 YYEEEE. CDR3 nucleotides: TGTGCCAGCAGCCGGACTAGCGGATACACAGATACGCAGTATTTT. It translates to CASSRTSGYTDTQYF.

V usage is TRBV25-1 and J usage is TRBJ1-5; 8 nucleotides line up with TRBD1. Germline V lookup: CDR1 MGHDK, CDR2 SYGVNS. The length of the CDR3 is 15 residues. V shed 8 bases and J 3 bases; nucleotides not matched to a gene: 9. CDR3 DNA: TGTGCCAGCGATATGACAGGGGACTACAATCAGCCCCAGCATTTT. Amino acid sequence: CASDMTGDYNQPQHF.

Only one count was recorded for this clone. The chain employs TRBV5-1 and TRBJ2-3; no clear D gene. V shed 3 bases and J shed 2 bases, with 4 bases lying between them. CDR3 length: 12 residues. From germline, CDR1 is SGHRS and CDR2 YFSETQ. CDR3 protein: CASSSFTDTQYF. The CDR3 nucleotides are TGCGCCAGCAGCTCCTTCACAGATACGCAGTATTTT.

The gene calls are TRBV28 and TRBJ1-1, with a weak D call TRBD1 (6 bases). Trimming cost V 6 bases and J 11 bases, with 22 bases left between them. The V gene's germline CDR1 is MDHEN and CDR2 SYDVKM. The length of the CDR3 is 14 residues. As DNA, the CDR3 is TGTGCCAGCAGGGGTGGGACACTCAACCCGAGGGCTTTCTTT. Amino acids: CASRGGTLNPRAFF.

The rearrangement uses TRBV28 and TRBJ2-2; TRBD1 agrees at 11 bases. From germline, CDR1 is MDHEN and CDR2 SYDVKM. The CDR3 contains 16 residues. The V gene end was trimmed by 4 bases and the J gene end by 7 bases; junction bases not matched to a gene: 8. CDR3 nucleotide sequence: TGTGCCAGCAGTTCTCCCGGACAGGGGGCTAGCGGGGAGCTGTTTTTT. It specifies CASSSPGQGASGELFF. The variable domain in full, with the rest retrieved from reference TRBV28 and TRBJ2-2, is DVKVTQSSRYLVKRTGEKVFLECVQDMDHENMFWYRQDPGLGLRLIYFSYDVKMKEKGDIPEGYSVSREKKERFSLILESASTNQTSMYLCASSSPGQGASGELFFGEGSRLTVL.

The rearrangement joins TRBV7-2 to TRBJ2-3; 7 bases align to TRBD1. This CDR3 is built from 16 residues. Germline CDR1 is SGHTA and CDR2 is FQGNSA. Losses at the gene ends were 4 bases for V and 6 bases for J; bases not matched to a gene: 13. This CDR3 reads CASSYYRDRARDTQYF. For the CDR3, the DNA is TGTGCCAGCAGCTACTACCGGGACAGAGCTCGCGATACGCAGTATTTT.